Listed below are T cell receptor beta chains from one sample, sequenced in a study of T cell responses to AZD1222 COVID-19 vaccine. Clones were read by immunoSEQ multiplex PCR, and TCRdb kept only the in-frame ones, dropping some. This table has 95,000 to 150,000 clones, roughly 90% appearing once. Sample: peripheral blood, taken 28 days after the second AZD1222 dose. The receptors derive from an adult who received the AZD1222 COVID-19 vaccine. CDR3s include the opening cysteine and the closing phenylalanine or tryptophan. Fields, in order: J gene, D gene, V gene, clone size, CDR3 protein, CDR3 DNA. A D gene is named only where the DNA matches it firmly. Only some rows state a clone size, as once, few, many or a class for expanded clones.

TRBJ2-7 - TRBV10-3 - CAISEMGSYEQYF TGTGCCATCAGTGAGATGGGTTCCTACGAGCAGTACTTC
TRBJ1-6 - TRBV3-1/TRBV3-2 - CASSQESGPRNSPLHF TGTGCCAGCAGCCAAGAGTCCGGCCCTCGTAATTCACCCCTCCACTTT
TRBJ1-2 - TRBV6-6 - CASSYDQGLDYGYTF TGTGCCAGCAGTTACGACCAGGGGCTTGACTATGGCTACACCTTC
TRBJ2-7 TRBD1 TRBV6-6 - CASSYSGTGTHEQYF TGTGCCAGCAGTTACTCGGGGACAGGGACCCACGAGCAGTACTTC
TRBJ2-1 TRBD2 TRBV5-1 - CASSQGLTLYNEQFF TGCGCCAGCAGCCAGGGACTAACTCTCTACAATGAGCAGTTCTTC
TRBJ2-2 TRBD1 TRBV7-2 - CASSLGYGTANTGELFF TGTGCCAGCAGCTTAGGATATGGGACAGCGAACACCGGGGAGCTGTTTTTT
TRBJ2-2 - TRBV3-1/TRBV3-2 - CASSQDWSSANTGELFF TGTGCCAGCAGCCAAGATTGGTCTAGCGCAAACACCGGGGAGCTGTTTTTT
TRBJ2-3 - TRBV9 - CASSVGLELTDTQYF TGTGCCAGCAGCGTAGGACTGGAACTCACAGATACGCAGTATTTT
TRBJ1-2 TRBD1 TRBV28 - CASSFRGQGPNYGYTF TGTGCCAGCAGTTTTAGGGGACAGGGTCCTAACTATGGCTACACCTTC
TRBJ2-1 - TRBV18 - CASSPNRDYNEQFF TGTGCCAGCTCACCAAACAGGGATTACAATGAGCAGTTCTTC
TRBJ2-1 - TRBV20-1 - CSAWGNNEQFF TGCAGTGCTTGGGGCAATAATGAGCAGTTCTTC
TRBJ1-5 - TRBV5-4 - CASSSNRDQPQHF TGTGCCAGCAGCTCCAACCGAGATCAGCCCCAGCATTTT
TRBJ2-7 - TRBV28 - CASTNYGKYSYEQYF TGTGCCAGCACAAACTACGGCAAGTACTCCTACGAGCAGTACTTC
TRBJ2-7 TRBD1 TRBV27 - CASSRQQGYEQYF TGTGCCAGCAGCCGACAACAGGGGTACGAGCAGTACTTC
TRBJ2-1 - TRBV11-3 - CASSLGIRNRDEQFF TGTGCCAGCAGCTTAGGGATCCGGAATCGGGATGAGCAGTTCTTC
TRBJ2-3 TRBD2 TRBV19 once CASSKPSGTPRDTQYF TGTGCCAGTAGCAAGCCTAGCGGGACGCCAAGAGATACGCAGTATTTT
TRBJ2-7 - TRBV6-5 few CASIGSSYEQYF TGTGCCAGCATCGGGAGTTCCTACGAGCAGTACTTC
TRBJ1-6 - TRBV6-6 - CASSHRDPRSSYNSPLHF TGTGCCAGCAGTCACCGGGACCCACGGAGCTCCTATAATTCACCCCTCCACTTT
TRBJ1-5 - TRBV19 - CASSPTANQPQHF TGTGCCAGTAGTCCGACAGCCAATCAGCCCCAGCATTTT
TRBJ1-4 TRBD1 TRBV19 - CASSSQGATNEKLFF TGTGCCAGTAGTTCACAGGGGGCAACTAATGAAAAACTGTTTTTT
TRBJ1-1 - TRBV7-9 - CASSRTVTGTEAFF TGTGCCAGCAGCCGGACTGTAACGGGGACTGAAGCTTTCTTT
TRBJ2-3 - TRBV4-1 - CASSRNPGPVNTDTQYF TGCGCCAGCAGCCGAAACCCGGGACCTGTGAACACAGATACGCAGTATTTT
TRBJ2-7 - TRBV19 - CASSIRWDSYEQYF TGTGCCAGTAGTATTCGGTGGGATTCCTACGAGCAGTACTTC
TRBJ2-1 - TRBV5-1 - CASSGLSNEQFF TGCGCCAGCAGCGGGCTAAGCAATGAGCAGTTCTTC
TRBJ1-5 TRBD1 TRBV5-8 once CASNRQGTFTQPQHF TGTGCCAGCAACCGACAGGGGACGTTTACTCAGCCCCAGCATTTT
TRBJ2-7 TRBD1 TRBV5-1 - CASSLGDRVSNEQYF TGCGCCAGCAGCTTGGGGGACAGGGTGTCTAACGAGCAGTACTTC